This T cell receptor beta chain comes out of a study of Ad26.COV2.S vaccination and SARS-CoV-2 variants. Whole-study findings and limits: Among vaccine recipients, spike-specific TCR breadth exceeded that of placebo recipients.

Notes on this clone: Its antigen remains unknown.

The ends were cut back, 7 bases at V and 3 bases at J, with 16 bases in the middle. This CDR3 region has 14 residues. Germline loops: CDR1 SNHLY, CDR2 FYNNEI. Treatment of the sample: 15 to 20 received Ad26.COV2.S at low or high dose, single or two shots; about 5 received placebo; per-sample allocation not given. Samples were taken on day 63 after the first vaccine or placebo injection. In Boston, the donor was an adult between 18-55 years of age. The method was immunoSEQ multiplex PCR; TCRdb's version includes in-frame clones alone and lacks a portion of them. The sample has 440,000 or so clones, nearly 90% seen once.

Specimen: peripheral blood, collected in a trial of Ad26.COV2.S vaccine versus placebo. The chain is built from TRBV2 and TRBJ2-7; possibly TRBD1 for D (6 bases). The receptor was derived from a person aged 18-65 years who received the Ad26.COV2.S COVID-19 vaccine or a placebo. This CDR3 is CASNIWAGDYEQYF. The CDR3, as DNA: TGTGCCAGCAACATCTGGGCAGGGGACTACGAGCAGTACTTC. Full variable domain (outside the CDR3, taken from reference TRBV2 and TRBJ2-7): EPEVTQTPSHQVTQMGQEVILRCVPISNHLYFYWYRQILGQKVEFLVSFYNNEISEKSEIFDDQFSVERPDGSNFTLKIRSTKLEDSAMYFCASNIWAGDYEQYFGPGTRLTVT.